This T cell receptor beta chain was sequenced for a study of metastatic and nonmetastatic thyroid tumors. Study-wide results and limits: In both blood and tumor samples, TCR beta diversity was reported significantly higher for malignant than benign nodules.

This clone was picked up many times. Its target is unknown. TCRdb re-called clones via MiXCR from the PCR reads. Here the sample spans about 22,000 clones, about 40% being singletons. None of the patients had undergone any treatment ahead of thyroid surgery. Germline lookup yields CDR1 SGHNT and CDR2 YYREEE (reference sequence). This CDR3 region has 16 residues. The J segment lost 1 base and the V segment lost 0 bases, leaving 5 bases of the junction unmatched. Sequencing was performed on blood. The clonotype originates from a male donor with papillary thyroid cancer or a benign thyroid nodule (not recorded which). Some clones in this sample may be carry-over from other donors' samples. The chain combines TRBV5-4 with TRBJ1-1; 8 bases are shared with TRBD1. The CDR3 reads CASSLGGTGSNTEAFF. The CDR3 nucleotides read TGTGCCAGCAGCTTGGGAGGGACAGGTTCGAACACTGAAGCTTTCTTT.